What follows are 14 T cell receptor beta chains derived from one specimen sequenced in a study of cytomegalovirus exposure and HLA in healthy donors. The PCR employed 60 Vbeta primers together with 13 Jbeta primers. Data came from immunoSEQ multiplex PCR; TCRdb stores just in-frame clones and leaves some out. The sample yields around 150,000 clones, about 75% seen once. Material: PBMCs. All receptors derive from a woman in her forties in good health and CMV-seropositive.

This clone came up once. CDR3 in DNA: TGTGCCAGCAGTGAAGGGATCCTCGGGGGCACTGAAGCTTTCTTT. As protein: CASSEGILGGTEAFF. This rearrangement joins TRBV2 to TRBJ1-1, with TRBD1 as a possible D gene (5 bases). From germline, CDR1 is SNHLY and CDR2 FYNNEI. Trimming took off 1 base at V and 4 bases at J, with 13 bases between the two ends. This CDR3 contains 15 residues.

On this clone: Sequence at one end of the junction differs from germline and may be a read error. The chain employs TRBV7-9 and TRBJ1-1; D is possibly TRBD1 (6 bases). The CDR3 sequence is 12 residues long. Germline-derived CDR1 and CDR2 are SEHNR and FQNEAQ (reference sequence). CDR3 region: CSSSIQGGGAFF. In nucleotides, the CDR3 is TGTTCCAGCAGCATACAGGGCGGGGGAGCTTTCTTT.

CDR3 region: CAISELDRGQETQYF. As DNA, the CDR3 is TGTGCCATCAGTGAGCTTGACAGGGGTCAAGAGACCCAGTACTTC. The rearrangement links TRBV10-3 to TRBJ2-5; 8 nucleotides line up with TRBD1. The CDR3 is 15 amino acids. V shed 2 bases, J shed 2 bases, and the junction held 4 bases outside the gene matches. In germline, CDR1 is ENHRY, CDR2 SYGVKD.

The rearrangement links TRBV7-9 to TRBJ1-4, with D unresolved. CDR1 is SEHNR, CDR2 FQNEAQ, per germline (reference sequence). CDR3 length: 15 amino acids. Between the trimmed V and J ends, which lost 0 bases and 4 bases, there was a span of 9 bases. CDR3 nucleotide sequence: TGTGCCAGCAGCTTAGCTGCCAGAAGTAATGAAAAACTGTTTTTT. Protein sequence: CASSLAARSNEKLFF. Full variable domain (remainder filled in from reference TRBV7-9 and TRBJ1-4): DTGVSQNPRHKITKRGQNVTFRCDPISEHNRLYWYRQTLGQGPEFLTYFQNEAQLEKSRLLSDRFSAERPKGSFSTLEIQRTEQGDSAMYLCASSLAARSNEKLFFGSGTQLSVL.

The chain employs TRBV18 and TRBJ1-3; D is ambiguous. Germline lookup yields CDR1 KGHSH and CDR2 LQKENI. The CDR3 runs 15 residues. The V end was cut by 2 bases, the J end by 7 bases, with 15 bases between. CDR3 amino acids: CASSPEGFAGNTIYF. The CDR3 bases are TGTGCCAGCTCACCAGAAGGGTTTGCGGGGAACACCATATATTTT.

The V gene is TRBV5-8, the J gene TRBJ1-2; 8 nucleotides align to TRBD1. This CDR3 comprises 15 residues. The junction had 8 bases not matched to a gene; V was cut back by 0 bases and J by 7 bases. The germline V gene encodes CDR1 SGHTS and CDR2 YDEGEE. CDR3 coding DNA: TGTGCCAGCAGCTTGGTGTTTCGGACAGGGTTTGGCTACACCTTC. Protein: CASSLVFRTGFGYTF.

The chain uses TRBV11-3 and TRBJ2-3; 8 bases are shared with TRBD2. Germline trimming cut 5 bases from V and 2 bases from J; bases unmatched to any gene: 12. The CDR3 spans 17 residues. The germline CDR1 and CDR2 sequences are SGHNT and YENEEA. CDR3: CASSPRRAGGSTDTQYF. CDR3 in DNA: TGTGCCAGCAGCCCTCGACGGGCGGGAGGCTCCACAGATACGCAGTATTTT.

The genes are TRBV7-8 and TRBJ2-7, with D unresolved. This CDR3 has 14 amino acids. Trimming pared 2 bases from V and 4 bases from J, leaving 12 bases between. Germline V gene data show CDR1 as SGHVS and CDR2 as FQNEAQ. The CDR3 here is CASSLTVAAYEQYF. In nucleotides, the CDR3 is TGTGCCAGCAGCTTAACGGTGGCGGCGTACGAGCAGTACTTC.

The chain employs TRBV19 and TRBJ2-6; possibly TRBD2 for D (5 bases). Germline V CDR1 and CDR2: LNHDA, SQIVND (reference sequence). Deletions cut 6 bases from V and 1 base from J, with 7 bases between. This CDR3 spans 14 amino acids. The DNA for the CDR3 is TGTGCCAGTAGCGGCGGGTCTGGGGCCAACGTCCTGACTTTC. It translates to CASSGGSGANVLTF. Supplemented by reference TRBV19 and TRBJ2-6, the full variable domain reads DGGITQSPKYLFRKEGQNVTLSCEQNLNHDAMYWYRQDPGQGLRLIYYSQIVNDFQKGDIAEGYSVSREKKESFPLTVTSAQKNPTAFYLCASSGGSGANVLTFGAGSRLTVL.

With respect to this clone: One end of the junction fails to match germline, which may point to a read error. This chain joins TRBV6-5 and TRBJ2-7; TRBD2 matches at 7 bases. CDR3 length: 15 amino acids. Germline assignment: CDR1 MNHEY and CDR2 SVGAGI. CDR3 loop: CASSYSGGGFLPMHF. CDR3 sequence (DNA): TGTGCCAGCAGTTACTCCGGGGGAGGGTTTCTCCCAATGCACTTC.

V is TRBV4-1 and J is TRBJ2-1; TRBD2 aligns across 10 bases. V shed 4 bases, J shed 6 bases, and the junction held 6 bases outside the gene matches. The CDR3 runs to 15 residues. Germline CDR1 reads MGHRA; CDR2 reads YSYEKL. The CDR3 here is CASSPGLAPSNEQFF. In nucleotides, the CDR3 is TGCGCCAGCAGCCCGGGACTAGCGCCAAGCAATGAGCAGTTCTTC.

The CDR3 sequence is CASRTSLGGRHGYTF. DNA of the CDR3: TGTGCCAGCCGCACAAGCTTAGGGGGCAGGCATGGCTACACCTTC. V usage is TRBV4-2 and J usage is TRBJ1-2, with 7 bases that match TRBD1. V lost 8 bases to trimming and J lost 6 bases; unmatched junction nucleotides: 15. CDR1 LGHNA and CDR2 YNFKEQ come from the germline V gene. This CDR3 has 15 residues.

This clone showed up just a few times. The chain is built from TRBV7-8 and TRBJ2-7; 8 positions agree with TRBD2. CDR1 is SGHVS and CDR2 is FQNEAQ in the germline V gene. V trimming: 3 bases; J trimming: 1 base; junction bases outside the gene matches: 11. The CDR3 covers 17 residues. The CDR3 region is CASSFPHTGGVSYEQYF. The DNA of the CDR3 is TGTGCCAGCAGCTTCCCCCACACGGGAGGGGTGTCCTACGAGCAGTACTTC.

The chain combines TRBV18 with TRBJ2-3; D ambiguous. Germline CDR1 reads KGHSH; CDR2 reads LQKENI. The CDR3 contains 15 residues. Trimming shortened V by 3 bases and J by 0 bases, and 10 bases separated the two germline ends. CDR3 amino acids: CASSPEYLSTDTQYF. In DNA, the CDR3 is TGTGCCAGCTCACCCGAGTATTTGAGCACAGATACGCAGTATTTT.